The 25 T cell receptor beta chains in this list originate from one sample, sequenced in a study of shared clonotypes between healthy human individuals. The protocol was immunoSEQ multiplex PCR, while the TCRdb copy is restricted to in-frame clones and leaves out a portion. The data show 2 million to 2.5 million clones, under 97% seen once. Sequenced input: naive CD4+ T cells sorted from blood. As for subset: CD45RA+ positively selected. These receptors all come from a man in his late teens or twenties in good health.

The chain couples TRBV6-1 to TRBJ1-2; D ambiguous. The CDR3 consists of 12 residues. Trimming stripped 6 bases from V and 7 bases from J, with 12 bases between. Germline lookup yields CDR1 MNHNS and CDR2 SASEGT. The CDR3 loop reads CASRDYSPGYTF. As DNA, the CDR3 is TGTGCCAGCAGGGATTACAGTCCTGGCTACACCTTC.

The genes are TRBV6-1 and TRBJ1-4, with 9 bases matching TRBD1. From germline, CDR1 is MNHNS and CDR2 SASEGT. V lost 3 bases, J lost 7 bases, and 9 bases stayed unmatched. CDR3 size: 16 residues. The CDR3 loop reads CASSDTRTGASEKLFF. The CDR3 nucleotides read TGTGCCAGCAGTGACACCAGGACAGGGGCGAGTGAAAAACTGTTTTTT.

V usage is TRBV28 and J usage is TRBJ2-6; 10 bases map to TRBD1. Germline trimming cut 10 bases from V and 4 bases from J; bases unmatched to any gene: 13. This CDR3 has 17 amino acids. Germline V gives CDR1 MDHEN, CDR2 SYDVKM. CDR3 amino acids: CATTGRTGGSGANVLTF. In DNA, the CDR3 is TGTGCCACCACGGGCAGGACAGGGGGGTCCGGGGCCAACGTCCTGACTTTC.

This chain connects TRBV29-1 to TRBJ2-2; 9 bases are a match to TRBD1. Germline V gene sequence: CDR1 SQVTM, CDR2 ANQGSEA. V shed 4 bases and J 5 bases; nucleotides not matched to a gene: 5. The CDR3 has 14 amino acids. Here the CDR3 reads CSVAPGQGTGELFF. The CDR3, as DNA: TGCAGCGTTGCCCCGGGACAGGGAACCGGGGAGCTGTTTTTT.

For this clone: A junction boundary mismatches the germline segment, possibly from a read error. The chain joins TRBV6-1 to TRBJ1-2; D possibly corresponds to TRBD1 (5 bases). The CDR3 covers 14 residues. CDR1 and CDR2 (germline): MNHNS, SASEGT. CDR3 nucleotide sequence: TGTGCCAGCAGCGAAGGGACGGCTAACTATGGCTACACCTTC. Translation: CASSEGTANYGYTF.

The V call is TRBV5-4, the J call TRBJ2-2; D remains unclear. This CDR3 is 16 amino acids long. Germline V gene data show CDR1 as SGHNT and CDR2 as YYREEE (reference sequence). V was cut by 0 bases and J by 4 bases, with 13 bases left in between. In DNA form, the CDR3 reads TGTGCCAGCAGCTTGGAAAATTTGGCGGTCACCGGGGAGCTGTTTTTT. It yields the protein CASSLENLAVTGELFF.

The rearrangement uses TRBV19 and TRBJ1-2, with a weak D call TRBD1 (5 bases). The CDR3 spans 16 residues. V lost 4 bases, J lost 1 base, and 16 bases lay in between. CDR1 and CDR2 (germline): LNHDA, SQIVND (reference sequence). CDR3 nucleotides: TGTGCCAGTAGTAAACCCGGGACTTCCGATAACTATGGCTACACCTTC. Translated, it gives CASSKPGTSDNYGYTF.

The V gene is TRBV18, the J gene TRBJ2-1; unclear D gene. Trimming cost V 0 bases and J 7 bases, with 16 bases left between them. Germline V gene sequence: CDR1 KGHSH, CDR2 LQKENI. This CDR3 has 16 residues. The CDR3, as DNA: TGTGCCAGCTCACCACCTATAAGTTCATTCGAAAATGAGCAGTTCTTC. Translation gives CASSPPISSFENEQFF.

V is TRBV28 and J is TRBJ2-7; D tentatively fits TRBD1 or TRBD2 (5 bases each). Germline V gene data show CDR1 as MDHEN and CDR2 as SYDVKM. V was clipped by 6 bases and J by 0 bases, with 18 bases between them. This CDR3 has 16 amino acids. This chain's CDR3 is CASSDGTRTISYEQYF. The CDR3 coding sequence is TGTGCCAGCAGCGACGGGACGAGGACAATCTCCTACGAGCAGTACTTC.

This clone was picked up one time. The chain recombines TRBV2 with TRBJ1-1; no definite D call. This CDR3 comprises 15 residues. CDR1 and CDR2 from the germline V gene are SNHLY and FYNNEI. The V end lost 8 bases, the J end lost 1 base, and 17 bases lay between the germline ends. The CDR3 DNA is TGTGCCAGCCTTTTCAGTGCTGAATGGAACACTGAAGCTTTCTTT. It encodes CASLFSAEWNTEAFF. The full variable domain, in which reference TRBV2 and TRBJ1-1 provide the parts outside the CDR3, is EPEVTQTPSHQVTQMGQEVILRCVPISNHLYFYWYRQILGQKVEFLVSFYNNEISEKSEIFDDQFSVERPDGSNFTLKIRSTKLEDSAMYFCASLFSAEWNTEAFFGQGTRLTVV.

V is TRBV5-4 and J is TRBJ2-5; TRBD2 might be the D (6 bases). In germline, CDR1 is SGHNT, CDR2 YYREEE (reference sequence). CDR3 length equals 15 residues. V lost 0 bases to trimming and J lost 0 bases, with 9 bases between them. The CDR3 protein is CASSLGLANQETQYF. The CDR3 nucleotides read TGTGCCAGCAGCTTGGGCCTAGCGAACCAAGAGACCCAGTACTTC.

The V call is TRBV6-5, the J call TRBJ1-6; TRBD1 matches at 7 bases. V lost 8 bases to trimming and J lost 5 bases; unmatched junction nucleotides: 3. CDR1 is MNHEY and CDR2 is SVGAGI in the germline V gene. The CDR3 has 13 residues. CDR3: CASGDRDNSPLHF. The CDR3, as DNA: TGTGCCAGCGGTGACAGGGATAATTCACCCCTCCACTTT.

The chain recombines TRBV7-2 with TRBJ2-2; D is possibly TRBD2 (6 bases). The CDR3 length is 15 residues. Per the germline V gene, CDR1 is SGHTA and CDR2 is FQGNSA. The V and J ends lost 4 bases and 0 bases respectively, with 9 bases between them. The CDR3 DNA follows: TGTGCCAGCAGCTGGCGGGGCGCGAACACCGGGGAGCTGTTTTTT. Its protein product is CASSWRGANTGELFF.

The rearrangement joins TRBV7-2 to TRBJ1-5, with 8 nucleotides matching TRBD1. This CDR3 region has 14 residues. V shed 2 bases, J shed 7 bases, and the junction held 4 bases outside the gene matches. The germline gives CDR1 SGHTA, CDR2 FQGNSA. The CDR3 here is CASSLTGQGQPQHF. CDR3 in DNA: TGTGCCAGCAGCTTAACAGGACAGGGACAGCCCCAGCATTTT.

V and J are TRBV6-1 and TRBJ1-4; tentatively, D is TRBD1 (5 bases). Germline-derived CDR1 and CDR2 are MNHNS and SASEGT. CDR3 size: 15 residues. Trimming removed 4 bases from V and 0 bases from J, with 9 bases in between. CDR3 loop: CASSAPGPTNEKLFF. CDR3 in DNA: TGTGCCAGCAGTGCTCCAGGGCCAACTAATGAAAAACTGTTTTTT.

The rearrangement links TRBV5-1 to TRBJ2-1; TRBD1 is a possible D gene (6 bases). The CDR3 spans 13 residues. The V end was cut by 1 base, the J end by 8 bases, with 10 bases between. CDR1 SGHRS and CDR2 YFSETQ come from the germline V gene. This CDR3 reads CASSLTGIDEQFF. The CDR3 bases are TGCGCCAGCAGCTTGACAGGGATTGATGAGCAGTTCTTC.

About this clone: In the same sample, other DNA sequences code for this CDR3. The chain combines TRBV7-2 with TRBJ2-4; D is undetermined. The germline V gene has CDR1 SGHTA and CDR2 FQGNSA. The V gene lost 4 bases and the J gene lost 0 bases, with 10 bases spanning the gap. The CDR3 sequence is 15 residues long. The CDR3 DNA reads as TGTGCCAGCAGCTCCCCTAGTTTAGCCAAAAACATTCAGTACTTC. Encoded protein: CASSSPSLAKNIQYF.

Turning to this clone: Other DNA sequences within the sample encode an identical CDR3. The V call is TRBV11-2, the J call TRBJ2-3; 8 nucleotides align to TRBD1. Germline V gene data show CDR1 as SGHAT and CDR2 as FQNNGV. The ends lost 4 bases at V and 8 bases at J; junction bases unmatched: 5. The CDR3 runs to 13 residues. In DNA, the CDR3 is TGTGCCAGCAGCTCGCAGGGGGCGGGTACGCAGTATTTT. Translating gives CASSSQGAGTQYF.

The CDR3 nucleotides are TGTGCCTGGAGTAAGGCAGGGGGGAACACTGAAGCTTTCTTT. Translating it yields CAWSKAGGNTEAFF. V is TRBV30 and J is TRBJ1-1; TRBD1 matches 7 bases. The J segment lost 1 base and the V segment lost 2 bases, leaving 4 bases of the junction unmatched. The CDR3 extends over 14 amino acids. Germline loops: CDR1 GTSNPN, CDR2 SVGIG (reference sequence).

The chain joins TRBV18 to TRBJ2-7, with a tentative D call TRBD2 (5 bases). The V end lost 1 base, the J end lost 3 bases, and 16 bases lay between the germline ends. This CDR3 has 16 residues. Germline V gene data show CDR1 as KGHSH and CDR2 as LQKENI. CDR3: CASSPQEGLSRYEQYF. The CDR3 nucleotides are TGTGCCAGCTCACCACAAGAGGGCCTTTCCCGCTACGAGCAGTACTTC.

The chain recombines TRBV6-5 with TRBJ1-6; tentatively, D is TRBD1 (5 bases). Per germline, CDR1 MNHEY and CDR2 SVGAGI. V lost 6 bases and J lost 8, with 17 bases in between. CDR3 length: 15 amino acids. The CDR3 reads CASSRGTFQDSPLHF. CDR3 coding DNA: TGTGCCAGCAGCCGTGGGACTTTTCAGGATTCACCCCTCCACTTT.

This clone appeared a single time. The chain uses TRBV6-1 and TRBJ2-7, with D possibly TRBD1 on 5 matching bases. This CDR3 is built from 12 residues. Germline V CDR1 and CDR2: MNHNS, SASEGT. With 5 bases removed from V and 4 bases from J, the gap between germline ends came to 9 bases. The CDR3 DNA reads as TGTGCCAGCAGTAGACAGTTATACGAGCAGTACTTC. It codes for CASSRQLYEQYF.

The rearrangement links TRBV19 to TRBJ1-2, with 8 bases aligning to TRBD1. CDR1 is LNHDA and CDR2 is SQIVND in the germline V gene (reference sequence). Trimming removed 5 bases from V and 5 bases from J; junction bases left unmatched: 7. The CDR3 is made up of 14 amino acids. The CDR3 region has the DNA TGTGCCAGTAGTTTCACAGGGGGAGGATATGGCTACACCTTC. Its translation is CASSFTGGGYGYTF.

This rearrangement joins TRBV6-5 to TRBJ1-2; D is unresolved. In germline, CDR1 is MNHEY, CDR2 SVGAGI. This CDR3 comprises 14 residues. The V and J ends lost 2 bases and 4 bases respectively, with 11 bases between them. The CDR3 loop reads CASSYVGIGYGYTF. DNA of the CDR3: TGTGCCAGCAGTTACGTGGGGATAGGCTATGGCTACACCTTC.

J is TRBJ1-1 and V is TRBV10-3; TRBD1 aligns across 7 bases. Germline V gene lookup returns CDR1 ENHRY and CDR2 SYGVKD. CDR3 length: 13 residues. J gave up 1 base and V 10 bases, and 6 bases lay outside the gene matches. CDR3 residues: CATKGQPNTEAFF. CDR3 in DNA: TGTGCCACAAAGGGACAGCCGAACACTGAAGCTTTCTTT.